One TCR beta chain is described in this entry. The CDR3 contains 15 residues. Trimming took off 4 bases at V and 6 bases at J, with 19 bases between the two ends. Per germline, CDR1 SGHRS and CDR2 YFSETQ. In the original workflow: It was from reference gene primer amplification that nucleated cell counts were estimated. Profiling relied on immunoSEQ multiplex PCR, and the TCRdb table lists in-frame clones only, not all of them. The V and J calls and clone size are taken from that table; D and trimming were inferred from the DNA. This sample has over 350,000 clones; 70% to 90% occur once, and the top ten carry under 1.5%. The data were obtained in a study of blood T cell repertoires in COVID-19. Study at large: COVID-19 samples from acute and convalescent phases originated in the United States, Italy and Spain. Nucleic acid was either cDNA or gDNA, and it came from T cells, B-cell-depleted T cells, or PBMCs.

The chain carries TRBV5-1 and TRBJ1-2, with D maybe TRBD1 (5 bases). Sequencing was carried out using peripheral blood. The TCR was taken from a woman in her 30s with active or convalescent COVID-19. CDR3 nucleotide sequence: TGCGCCAGCAGCCCAGATAAGGGGATCAGGGATGGCTACACCTTC. Its protein product is CASSPDKGIRDGYTF.